The 29 T cell receptor beta chains below all came from one sample that was sequenced in a study of blood T cell repertoires in COVID-19. Generated by immunoSEQ multiplex PCR, the TCRdb table keeps only in-frame clones and is missing some. The sample lists roughly 110,000 clones; 76% were seen once. Material for sequencing was peripheral blood. Receptor source: a man older than 75 with COVID-19, enrolled during active disease.

In its sample, this clone was seen many times. The chain joins TRBV24-1 to TRBJ2-7, with D tentatively TRBD1 (6 bases). Trimming took off 4 bases at V and 4 bases at J, with 25 bases between the two ends. The CDR3 sequence is 18 residues long. Germline lookup yields CDR1 KGHDR and CDR2 SFDVKD. CDR3 residues: CATSDELAPQGEEYEQYF. The CDR3 bases are TGTGCCACCAGTGACGAACTGGCACCACAGGGCGAGGAATACGAGCAGTACTTC.

This chain uses TRBV6-1 with TRBJ1-2; the D is unclear. Germline CDR1 MNHNS, CDR2 SASEGT. This CDR3 comprises 14 residues. V lost 0 bases, J lost 5 bases, and 10 bases lay in between. The CDR3, as DNA: TGTGCCAGCAGTGAAGCGTCGCCGGTTTATGGCTACACCTTC. Amino acids: CASSEASPVYGYTF.

This clone was recorded only once. The gene calls are TRBV2 and TRBJ1-5; 10 positions agree with TRBD1. V was clipped by 4 bases and J by 3 bases; unmatched bases: 3. CDR3 size: 15 residues. Germline CDR1 reads SNHLY; CDR2 reads FYNNEI. The CDR3 loop is CASSAGQGDNQPQHF. The CDR3 DNA follows: TGTGCCAGCAGTGCCGGACAGGGGGACAATCAGCCCCAGCATTTT.

This chain joins TRBV24-1 and TRBJ2-7; tentative D call: TRBD1 (6 bases). The CDR3 consists of 13 residues. V was clipped by 9 bases and J by 1 base, with 12 bases between them. Germline V gene lookup returns CDR1 KGHDR and CDR2 SFDVKD. The CDR3 reads CATAGTPSYEQYF. CDR3 sequence (DNA): TGTGCCACCGCTGGGACACCGTCCTACGAGCAGTACTTC.

This clone was observed a few times. V and J are TRBV18 and TRBJ2-2; the D gene is possibly TRBD1 (6 bases). The CDR3 totals 16 residues. V was shortened by 2 bases and J by 7 bases, with 17 bases between the two germline ends. Germline V gene sequence: CDR1 KGHSH, CDR2 LQKENI. CDR3: CASSPIQGTRGGELFF. The CDR3 nucleotides are TGTGCCAGCTCACCAATCCAGGGGACAAGGGGCGGGGAGCTGTTTTTT.

V and J are TRBV29-1 and TRBJ2-1; 13 nucleotides align to TRBD2. This CDR3 has 14 residues. V trimming: 1 base; J trimming: 15 bases; junction bases outside the gene matches: 9. Germline V lookup: CDR1 SQVTM, CDR2 ANQGSEA. CDR3 residues: CSVEGTSGRGGAFF. In nucleotides, the CDR3 is TGCAGCGTTGAAGGGACTAGCGGGAGAGGGGGGGCGTTCTTC.

This clone was counted a single time. The chain employs TRBV19 and TRBJ2-7; D may be TRBD1 (5 bases). Per the germline V gene, CDR1 is LNHDA and CDR2 is SQIVND (reference sequence). The CDR3 spans 13 residues. V was cut by 3 bases and J by 0 bases, with 6 bases left in between. CDR3 protein: CASSIDSSYEQYF. The CDR3, as DNA: TGTGCCAGTAGTATTGACAGCTCCTACGAGCAGTACTTC.

The gene calls are TRBV24-1 and TRBJ2-3; TRBD2 matches at 13 bases. Germline CDR1 and CDR2: KGHDR and SFDVKD. V was clipped by 5 bases and J by 3 bases; unmatched bases: 13. The CDR3 contains 19 residues. The CDR3 DNA reads as TGTGCCACCAGTGGGGGACTAGCGGGGATAGGGGGGCCGACAGATACGCAGTATTTT. This encodes CATSGGLAGIGGPTDTQYF.

The chain links TRBV2 to TRBJ2-4, with D hard to call. Trimming removed 10 bases at V and 3 bases at J, with 19 bases between. Germline loops: CDR1 SNHLY, CDR2 FYNNEI. The CDR3 contains 15 residues. The CDR3 protein is CAITTRLEGKNIQYF. DNA of the CDR3: TGTGCCATCACAACGCGGCTTGAAGGCAAAAACATTCAGTACTTC.

The chain recombines TRBV9 with TRBJ2-1, with 12 bases matching TRBD2. Trimming at V came to 2 bases and at J to 0 bases, leaving 6 bases not matched to a gene. CDR1 is SGDLS, CDR2 YYNGEE, per germline. The CDR3 covers 18 residues. CDR3 nucleotide sequence: TGTGCCAGCAGCGTGGGACTAGCGGGTTCGAGCTCCTACAATGAGCAGTTCTTC. It translates to CASSVGLAGSSSYNEQFF.

The chain joins TRBV5-4 to TRBJ2-7; 9 nucleotides match TRBD2. The junction had 2 bases not matched to a gene; V was cut back by 4 bases and J by 3 bases. The CDR3 sequence is 13 residues long. Germline CDR1 and CDR2: SGHNT and YYREEE (reference sequence). The CDR3: CASSISGSYEQYF. In DNA, the CDR3 is TGTGCCAGCAGCATTAGCGGGAGCTACGAGCAGTACTTC.

Here the CDR3 DNA reads TGTGCCAGCACGGACTTTGACTACGAGCAGTACTTC. Residues: CASTDFDYEQYF. V usage is TRBV28 and J usage is TRBJ2-7; TRBD2 is a possible D gene (5 bases). The CDR3 totals 12 residues. The V gene lost 7 bases and the J gene lost 3 bases, with 10 bases spanning the gap. Looked up from germline, CDR1 is MDHEN and CDR2 is SYDVKM.

This clone was detected many times. The chain has TRBV2 and TRBJ1-3; TRBD1 might be the D (5 bases). Looked up from germline, CDR1 is SNHLY and CDR2 is FYNNEI. CDR3 length equals 14 residues. Trimming stripped 8 bases from V and 8 bases from J, with 19 bases between. The CDR3 DNA reads as TGTGCCAGCCAAGGGATTTCCCGGGGGGACACCATATATTTT. This encodes CASQGISRGDTIYF.

The rearrangement links TRBV12-3 or TRBV12-4 to TRBJ1-1; D call uncertain. This CDR3 comprises 12 residues. Trimming took off 2 bases at V and 8 bases at J, with 9 bases between the two ends. This chain's CDR3 is CASSLLRLEAFF. The DNA of the CDR3 is TGTGCCAGCAGTTTACTGCGGCTGGAAGCTTTCTTT.

The chain joins TRBV29-1 to TRBJ2-7; D unclear. Per the germline V gene, CDR1 is SQVTM and CDR2 is ANQGSEA. This CDR3 has 14 residues. Trimming stripped 3 bases from V and 2 bases from J, with 14 bases between. The chain's CDR3 is CSVDAGKAPYEQYF. For the CDR3, the DNA is TGCAGCGTTGACGCCGGTAAAGCGCCCTACGAGCAGTACTTC.

In DNA, the CDR3 is TGTGCCAGTAGAACTCTGCGGGACACAGATACGCAGTATTTT. This translates into CASRTLRDTDTQYF. The chain joins TRBV19 to TRBJ2-3; D might be TRBD2 (6 bases). Germline CDR1 reads LNHDA; CDR2 reads SQIVND (reference sequence). The CDR3 has 14 residues. V was shortened by 6 bases and J by 2 bases, with 12 bases between the two germline ends.

Only a few counts were recorded for this clone. J is TRBJ1-1 and V is TRBV2, with D tentatively TRBD1 (6 bases). The CDR3 is made up of 13 amino acids. V was clipped by 7 bases and J by 0 bases, with 9 bases between them. CDR1 is SNHLY and CDR2 is FYNNEI in the germline V gene. CDR3 sequence: CASKGQMNTEAFF. The CDR3 DNA follows: TGTGCCAGCAAGGGACAAATGAACACTGAAGCTTTCTTT.

CDR3 DNA: TGCGCCAGCAGCGCCTCAACAGGGGGCTATGGCTACACCTTC. This translates into CASSASTGGYGYTF. The rearrangement links TRBV5-1 to TRBJ1-2, with TRBD1 identical over 8 bases. Germline V lookup: CDR1 SGHRS, CDR2 YFSETQ. This CDR3 contains 14 residues. V trimming: 4 bases; J trimming: 4 bases; junction bases outside the gene matches: 6.

This rearrangement joins TRBV5-8 to TRBJ2-6; 8 bases line up with TRBD2. Per germline, CDR1 SGHTS and CDR2 YDEGEE. V lost 4 bases, J lost 1 base, and 1 base stayed unmatched. The CDR3 extends over 15 amino acids. The CDR3 is CASSRGGSGANVLTF. The CDR3 DNA follows: TGTGCCAGCAGCCGCGGGGGGTCTGGGGCCAACGTCCTGACTTTC.

This chain uses TRBV19 with TRBJ2-7; 9 bases align to TRBD1. Germline loops: CDR1 LNHDA, CDR2 SQIVND (reference sequence). CDR3 size: 15 residues. V lost 3 bases, J lost 5 bases, and 8 bases stayed unmatched. Written as DNA, the CDR3 is TGTGCCAGTAGTATGCGGGACAGGGAGTTGGACGAGCAGTACTTC. It translates to CASSMRDRELDEQYF.

The gene calls are TRBV27 and TRBJ1-6, with unresolved D. Germline CDR1 reads MNHEY; CDR2 reads SMNVEV (reference sequence). This CDR3 is built from 17 residues. V was trimmed by 4 bases and J by 1 base, leaving 14 bases between them. The CDR3 DNA follows: TGTGCCAGCAGTTCCGGACTGGCCAAGTCCTATAATTCACCCCTCCACTTT. This sequence encodes CASSSGLAKSYNSPLHF.

V is TRBV7-9 and J is TRBJ1-4, with TRBD1 as a possible D gene (6 bases). V gave up 5 bases and J gave up 8 bases, with 12 bases separating them. Germline V CDR1 and CDR2: SEHNR, FQNEAQ (reference sequence). This CDR3 spans 13 amino acids. The CDR3 spells CASSIGQWEKLFF. CDR3 nucleotides: TGTGCCAGCAGCATTGGACAGTGGGAAAAACTGTTTTTT.

The J gene is TRBJ1-2, the V gene TRBV29-1, with D maybe TRBD1 (6 bases). Germline loops: CDR1 SQVTM, CDR2 ANQGSEA. This CDR3 region has 12 residues. V lost 6 bases, J lost 7 bases, and 15 bases lay in between. The CDR3 reads CSVEQGIGGYTF. The CDR3 region has the DNA TGCAGCGTCGAACAGGGTATCGGTGGCTACACCTTC.

This clone was seen a handful of times. This chain links TRBV11-2 with TRBJ1-3; D might be TRBD1 (5 bases). The CDR3 runs 16 residues. Germline V lookup: CDR1 SGHAT, CDR2 FQNNGV. V was cut by 1 base and J by 2 bases, with 12 bases left in between. CDR3 in DNA: TGTGCCAGCAGCTTAGCGGGGGGAACGGCTGGAAACACCATATATTTT. Translating it yields CASSLAGGTAGNTIYF. The whole variable domain, remainder taken from reference TRBV11-2 and TRBJ1-3, is EAGVAQSPRYKIIEKRQSVAFWCNPISGHATLYWYQQILGQGPKLLIQFQNNGVVDDSQLPKDRFSAERLKGVDSTLKIQPAKLEDSAVYLCASSLAGGTAGNTIYFGEGSWLTVV.

The chain combines TRBV7-9 with TRBJ1-2, with 11 positions matching TRBD1. This CDR3 spans 16 amino acids. V was pared by 2 bases and J by 3 bases, with 5 bases of the junction left unmatched. In germline, CDR1 is SEHNR, CDR2 FQNEAQ (reference sequence). The CDR3: CASSLLRTGGDYGYTF. CDR3 nucleotides: TGTGCCAGCAGCTTACTTAGGACAGGGGGCGACTATGGCTACACCTTC.

The chain links TRBV12-2 to TRBJ2-6; no check of the table's D call, TRBD2, against the DNA was made. TRBV12-2 is a pseudogene locus. The CDR3 has 15 residues. This CDR3 is CASRLDSGRANVLTF. The CDR3 bases are TGTGCAAGTCGCTTAGACTCGGGTCGGGCCAACGTCCTGACTTTC.

V usage is TRBV5-1 and J usage is TRBJ1-1; D unclear. This CDR3 comprises 14 residues. Germline V lookup: CDR1 SGHRS, CDR2 YFSETQ. Trimming pared 2 bases from V and 6 bases from J, leaving 14 bases between. The CDR3 bases are TGCGCCAGCAGCTTTGGAGGTAACCAAGCTGAAGCTTTCTTT. Translation: CASSFGGNQAEAFF.

The V gene is TRBV28, the J gene TRBJ1-6; TRBD1 agrees at 10 bases. Germline CDR1 reads MDHEN; CDR2 reads SYDVKM. The CDR3 is 15 residues long. The V gene end was trimmed by 5 bases and the J gene end by 7 bases; junction bases not matched to a gene: 5. The CDR3 reads CASSRQGASNSPLHF. The CDR3 DNA is TGTGCCAGCAGTCGACAGGGGGCAAGCAATTCACCCCTCCACTTT.

The chain couples TRBV21-1 to TRBJ1-6; the tabulated D call, TRBD1, remains unverified against the DNA. TRBV21-1 is designated a pseudogene. The CDR3 is 16 amino acids. The CDR3 reads CASSNMGQGIDSPLHF. DNA of the CDR3: TGTGCCAGCAGCAATATGGGACAGGGAATAGATTCACCCCTCCACTTT.